This entry lists 13 T cell receptor beta chains sequenced from one sample in a study of OX40 agonist ivuxolimab in advanced cancers. TCRdb keeps only in-frame clones here, not all; method: immunoSEQ multiplex PCR. The data hold about 60,000 clones, with about 93% observed a single time. Material: CD4+ or CD8+ T cells sorted from blood, obtained in a trial of the OX40 agonist ivuxolimab. The receptors here all came from an adult with an advanced solid tumor such as melanoma, head and neck, liver or kidney cancer.

This chain links TRBV9 with TRBJ1-1, with D tentatively TRBD1 (5 bases). Trimming removed 0 bases from V and 4 bases from J, with 13 bases in between. The CDR3 spans 15 residues. Germline V gene data show CDR1 as SGDLS and CDR2 as YYNGEE. The CDR3 spells CASSVDPGGGTEAFF. Written as DNA, the CDR3 is TGTGCCAGCAGCGTAGATCCCGGGGGAGGCACTGAAGCTTTCTTT.

As DNA, the CDR3 is TGTGCCAGCAGTTCGTTGACAGGGGGCGAGAAAGAGACCCAGTACTTC. This sequence encodes CASSSLTGGEKETQYF. The chain has TRBV6-5 and TRBJ2-5; 10 nucleotides line up with TRBD1. From germline, CDR1 is MNHEY and CDR2 SVGAGI. The V segment lost 4 bases and the J segment 3 bases; nucleotides outside the gene matches: 8. The CDR3 is 16 amino acids.

The V gene is TRBV6-1, the J gene TRBJ1-1; TRBD1 matches 9 bases. The CDR3 is made up of 16 amino acids. Germline V gene sequence: CDR1 MNHNS, CDR2 SASEGT. J gave up 2 bases and V 2 bases, and 6 bases lay outside the gene matches. CDR3 sequence (DNA): TGTGCCAGCAGTGAACAGGCGGGACAGGGAAACACTGAAGCTTTCTTT. Its translation is CASSEQAGQGNTEAFF.

This rearrangement joins TRBV27 to TRBJ2-1; no firm D call. Germline CDR1 reads MNHEY; CDR2 reads SMNVEV (reference sequence). The CDR3 is made up of 11 amino acids. Trimming removed 3 bases at V and 7 bases at J, with 4 bases between. The CDR3: CASSLGNEQFF. The CDR3 coding sequence is TGTGCCAGCAGTTTGGGTAATGAGCAGTTCTTC.

V usage is TRBV19 and J usage is TRBJ1-1; TRBD1 might be the D (5 bases). V shed 6 bases and J shed 2 bases, with 10 bases lying between them. This CDR3 region has 13 residues. Germline V gives CDR1 LNHDA, CDR2 SQIVND (reference sequence). The CDR3 protein is CASSLTANTEAFF. The CDR3, as DNA: TGTGCCAGTAGCCTGACAGCAAACACTGAAGCTTTCTTT. Full variable domain (rest looked up from reference TRBV19 and TRBJ1-1): DGGITQSPKYLFRKEGQNVTLSCEQNLNHDAMYWYRQDPGQGLRLIYYSQIVNDFQKGDIAEGYSVSREKKESFPLTVTSAQKNPTAFYLCASSLTANTEAFFGQGTRLTVV.

The CDR3 loop reads CASKPLAGSYTDTQYF. CDR3 nucleotides: TGTGCCAGCAAACCCCTAGCGGGCTCGTACACAGATACGCAGTATTTT. The rearrangement uses TRBV19 and TRBJ2-3, with 8 bases identical to TRBD2. The V and J ends lost 9 bases and 2 bases, in that order; junction bases with no gene match: 13. The length of the CDR3 is 16 residues. From germline, CDR1 is LNHDA and CDR2 SQIVND (reference sequence).

This chain links TRBV28 with TRBJ2-4, with D possibly TRBD2 on 6 matching bases. Between the trimmed V and J ends, which lost 4 bases and 15 bases, there was a span of 22 bases. The CDR3 covers 14 residues. Germline V gives CDR1 MDHEN, CDR2 SYDVKM. The CDR3 protein is CASSSLRVGGMTYF. In DNA form, the CDR3 reads TGTGCCAGCAGTTCCCTCCGGGTGGGCGGGATGACGTACTTC.

The chain couples TRBV4-3 to TRBJ1-5; D gene uncertain. Trimming shortened V by 4 bases and J by 3 bases, and 13 bases separated the two germline ends. The CDR3 is 15 amino acids. Germline CDR1 and CDR2: LGHNA and YSLEER. CDR3 nucleotide sequence: TGCGCCAGCAGCCCAAGGGTGGGCCTCAATCAGCCCCAGCATTTT. Translating it yields CASSPRVGLNQPQHF.

The rearrangement links TRBV9 to TRBJ2-3; maybe TRBD2 (6 bases). V lost 3 bases to trimming and J lost 1 base, with 12 bases between them. The CDR3 covers 15 residues. From germline, CDR1 is SGDLS and CDR2 YYNGEE. CDR3 in DNA: TGTGCCAGCAGCGGGAGGGACGGTCGCACAGATACGCAGTATTTT. This translates into CASSGRDGRTDTQYF.

V is TRBV5-6 and J is TRBJ2-2; 9 bases fit TRBD1. J lost 4 bases, V lost 3 bases, and 16 bases had no gene match. Germline V gene sequence: CDR1 SGHDT, CDR2 YYEEEE. The CDR3 is 19 residues long. CDR3: CASSSWPSHRGLITGELFF. In DNA, the CDR3 is TGTGCCAGCAGCTCTTGGCCGTCGCACAGGGGGCTAATCACCGGGGAGCTGTTTTTT.

The V gene is TRBV2, the J gene TRBJ2-1; 9 positions match TRBD2. Germline V gene sequence: CDR1 SNHLY, CDR2 FYNNEI. This CDR3 has 15 residues. The junction had 7 bases not matched to a gene; V was cut back by 6 bases and J by 4 bases. The CDR3 loop is CASRTGTSRYNEQFF. The CDR3 DNA is TGTGCCAGCAGAACCGGGACTAGCAGATACAATGAGCAGTTCTTC.

The chain couples TRBV4-2 to TRBJ2-3; no reliable D call. CDR3 length: 17 amino acids. The V end was cut by 4 bases, the J end by 3 bases, with 20 bases between. From germline, CDR1 is LGHNA and CDR2 YNFKEQ. The CDR3 reads CASSLGRTLKTTDTQYF. The CDR3 DNA reads as TGTGCCAGCAGCCTAGGAAGAACGCTAAAAACAACAGATACGCAGTATTTT.

V is TRBV2 and J is TRBJ2-3; 13 nucleotides agree with TRBD2. Germline CDR1 reads SNHLY; CDR2 reads FYNNEI. V gave up 4 bases and J gave up 6 bases; unmatched junction bases: 4. CDR3 length equals 15 residues. The CDR3 DNA is TGTGCCAGCAGTGTACTAGCGGGAGGGATTGATACGCAGTATTTT. It translates to CASSVLAGGIDTQYF.